What follows is one T cell receptor (beta chain) and its context. The data are from a study of blood T cell repertoires in COVID-19. Turning to the study itself: Both acute and convalescent COVID-19 samples were obtained from the United States, Italy and Spain. PBMCs, B-cell-depleted T cells, or T cells provided the cDNA or gDNA that made up the material.

The CDR3 runs to 13 residues. Trimming pared 5 bases from V and 7 bases from J, leaving 9 bases between. Original handling: Reference gene primer amplification yielded estimated nucleated cell counts. Repertoires were generated with immunoSEQ multiplex PCR, while TCRdb's copy carries only in-frame clones and drops some. That table gives V, J and clone size, and the DNA gave D and trimming. This table has fewer than 85,000 clones, around 79% appearing once. This sequence was found in a man aged 55 to 69 with acute or convalescent COVID-19. Sequencing was carried out using peripheral blood. V usage is TRBV12-3 or TRBV12-4 and J usage is TRBJ1-6; D gene unclear. CDR3: CASSAQQNSPLHF. CDR3 coding DNA: TGTGCCAGCAGTGCCCAACAGAATTCACCCCTCCACTTT.